Here is one T cell receptor (beta chain) with its context. CDR3 length: 13 amino acids. V was shortened by 6 bases and J by 1 base, with 9 bases between the two germline ends. Germline lookup yields CDR1 LGHNT and CDR2 FRNRAP. This record comes from a study of CD8+ T cells in alopecia areata. Across the whole study: Treatment of the treated patients consisted of oral tofacitinib, 5 to 10 mg twice daily. A 6-month off-drug phase came after tofacitinib, which had lasted 6 to 18 months.

RNA, once extracted, was reverse transcribed into cDNA for use as the sequencing template. Assay used: immunoSEQ multiplex PCR; TCRdb lists only in-frame clones, some missing. The sample includes around 250,000 clones, about two thirds of them seen just once. Sample: CD4+ T cells sorted from blood, taken at week 0. The chain is built from TRBV12-5 and TRBJ1-1, with D unclear. This TCR came from a human donor with alopecia areata. CDR3 DNA sequence: TGTGCTAGTGGCTTCGGCGCGAACACTGAAGCTTTCTTT. Its protein is CASGFGANTEAFF.